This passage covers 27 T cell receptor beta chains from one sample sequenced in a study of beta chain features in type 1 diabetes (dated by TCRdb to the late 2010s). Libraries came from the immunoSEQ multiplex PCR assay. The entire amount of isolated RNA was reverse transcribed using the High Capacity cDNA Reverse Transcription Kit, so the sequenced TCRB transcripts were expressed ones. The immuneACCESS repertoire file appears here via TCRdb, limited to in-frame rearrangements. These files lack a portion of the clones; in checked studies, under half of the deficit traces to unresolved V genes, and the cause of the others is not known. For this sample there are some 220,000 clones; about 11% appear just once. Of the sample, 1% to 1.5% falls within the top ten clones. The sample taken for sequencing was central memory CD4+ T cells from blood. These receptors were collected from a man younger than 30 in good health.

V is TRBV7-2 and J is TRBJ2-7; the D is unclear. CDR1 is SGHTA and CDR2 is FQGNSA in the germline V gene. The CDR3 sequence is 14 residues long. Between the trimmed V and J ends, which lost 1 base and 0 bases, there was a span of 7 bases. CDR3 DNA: TGTGCCAGCAGCTTAGTGCAGGACTCCTACGAGCAGTACTTC. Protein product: CASSLVQDSYEQYF.

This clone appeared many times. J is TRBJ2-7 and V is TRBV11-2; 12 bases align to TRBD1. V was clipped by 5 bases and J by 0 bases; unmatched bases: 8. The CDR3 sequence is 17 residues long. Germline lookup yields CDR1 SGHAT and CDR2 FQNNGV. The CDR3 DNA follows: TGTGCCAGCAGCGATCCGGGACAGGGGGCCAGCTCCTACGAGCAGTACTTC. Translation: CASSDPGQGASSYEQYF.

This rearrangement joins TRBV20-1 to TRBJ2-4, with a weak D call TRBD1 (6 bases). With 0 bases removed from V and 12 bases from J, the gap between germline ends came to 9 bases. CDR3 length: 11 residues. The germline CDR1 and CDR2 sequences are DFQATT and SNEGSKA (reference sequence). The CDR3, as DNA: TGCAGTGCTAGAGAAAAGGGGGATCAGTACTTC. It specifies CSAREKGDQYF.

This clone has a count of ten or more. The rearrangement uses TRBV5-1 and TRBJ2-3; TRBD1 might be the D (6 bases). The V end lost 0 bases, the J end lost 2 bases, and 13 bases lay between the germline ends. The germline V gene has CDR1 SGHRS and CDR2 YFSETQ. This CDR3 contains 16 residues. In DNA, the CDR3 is TGCGCCAGCAGCTTGGGGGTCACAGGGATCACAGATACGCAGTATTTT. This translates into CASSLGVTGITDTQYF.

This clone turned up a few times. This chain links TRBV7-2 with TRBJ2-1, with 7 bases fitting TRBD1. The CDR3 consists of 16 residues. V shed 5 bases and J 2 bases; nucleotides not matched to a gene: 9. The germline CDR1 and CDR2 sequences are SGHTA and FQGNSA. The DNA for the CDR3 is TGTGCCAGCAGCATAGACAGGGATTCTGCCTACAATGAGCAGTTCTTC. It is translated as CASSIDRDSAYNEQFF.

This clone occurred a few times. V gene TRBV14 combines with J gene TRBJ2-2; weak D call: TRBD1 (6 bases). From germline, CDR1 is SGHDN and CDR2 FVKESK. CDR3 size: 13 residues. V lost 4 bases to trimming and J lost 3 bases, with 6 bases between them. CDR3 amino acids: CASSRQDTGELFF. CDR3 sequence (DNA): TGTGCCAGCAGCCGACAGGACACCGGGGAGCTGTTTTTT.

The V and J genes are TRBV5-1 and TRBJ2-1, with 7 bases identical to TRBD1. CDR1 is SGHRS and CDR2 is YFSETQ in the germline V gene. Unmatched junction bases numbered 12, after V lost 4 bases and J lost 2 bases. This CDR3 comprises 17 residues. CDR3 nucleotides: TGCGCCAGCAGCCCATGGGGACAGATGTTTGCCTACAATGAGCAGTTCTTC. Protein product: CASSPWGQMFAYNEQFF.

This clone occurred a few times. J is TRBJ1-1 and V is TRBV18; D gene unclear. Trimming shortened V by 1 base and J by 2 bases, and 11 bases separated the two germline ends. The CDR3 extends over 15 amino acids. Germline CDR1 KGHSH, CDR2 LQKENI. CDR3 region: CASSPLAGFNTEAFF. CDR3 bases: TGTGCCAGCTCACCACTGGCAGGTTTCAACACTGAAGCTTTCTTT.

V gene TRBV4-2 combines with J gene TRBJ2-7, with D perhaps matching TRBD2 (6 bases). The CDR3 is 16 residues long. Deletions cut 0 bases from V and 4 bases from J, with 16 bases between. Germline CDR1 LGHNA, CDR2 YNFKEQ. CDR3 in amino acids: CASSQDLREDLYEQYF. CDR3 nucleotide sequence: TGTGCCAGCAGCCAAGATCTGCGGGAAGACCTATACGAGCAGTACTTC.

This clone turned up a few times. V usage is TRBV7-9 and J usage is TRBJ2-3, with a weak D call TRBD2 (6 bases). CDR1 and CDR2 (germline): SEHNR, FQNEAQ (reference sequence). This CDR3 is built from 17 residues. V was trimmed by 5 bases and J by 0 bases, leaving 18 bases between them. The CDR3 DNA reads TGTGCCAGCAGCCGTACCGGTGGCGGGACCAGCACAGATACGCAGTATTTT. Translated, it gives CASSRTGGGTSTDTQYF. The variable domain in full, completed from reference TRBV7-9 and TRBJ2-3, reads DTGVSQNPRHKITKRGQNVTFRCDPISEHNRLYWYRQTLGQGPEFLTYFQNEAQLEKSRLLSDRFSAERPKGSFSTLEIQRTEQGDSAMYLCASSRTGGGTSTDTQYFGPGTRLTVL.

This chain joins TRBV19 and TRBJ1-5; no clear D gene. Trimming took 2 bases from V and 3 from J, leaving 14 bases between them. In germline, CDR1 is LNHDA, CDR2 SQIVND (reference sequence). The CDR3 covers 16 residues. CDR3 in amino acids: CASSIHPDGFNQPQHF. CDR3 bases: TGTGCCAGTAGTATACACCCGGACGGTTTCAATCAGCCCCAGCATTTT.

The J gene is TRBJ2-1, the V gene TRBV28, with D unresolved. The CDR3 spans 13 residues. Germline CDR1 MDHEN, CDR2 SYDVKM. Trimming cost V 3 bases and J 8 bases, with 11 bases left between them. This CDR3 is CASSLNGPHEQFF. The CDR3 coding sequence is TGTGCCAGCAGTTTGAATGGGCCCCATGAGCAGTTCTTC.

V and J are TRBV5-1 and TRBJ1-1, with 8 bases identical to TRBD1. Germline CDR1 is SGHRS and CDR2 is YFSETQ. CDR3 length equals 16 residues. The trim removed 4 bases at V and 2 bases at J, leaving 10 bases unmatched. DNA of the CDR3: TGCGCCAGCAGCCCAGGACAGGGCGGTCTCAACACTGAAGCTTTCTTT. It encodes CASSPGQGGLNTEAFF.

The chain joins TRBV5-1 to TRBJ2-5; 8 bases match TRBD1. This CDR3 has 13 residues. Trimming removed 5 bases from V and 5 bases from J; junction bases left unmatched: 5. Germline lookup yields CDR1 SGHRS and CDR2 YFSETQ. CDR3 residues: CASRLGQGETQYF. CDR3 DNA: TGCGCCAGCAGACTCGGACAGGGCGAGACCCAGTACTTC.

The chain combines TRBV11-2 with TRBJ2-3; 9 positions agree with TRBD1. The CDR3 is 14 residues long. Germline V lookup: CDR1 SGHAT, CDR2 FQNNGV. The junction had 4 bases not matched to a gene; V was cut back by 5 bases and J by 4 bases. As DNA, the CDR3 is TGTGCCAGCAGCGTTCGACAGGGGGCAGATACGCAGTATTTT. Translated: CASSVRQGADTQYF.

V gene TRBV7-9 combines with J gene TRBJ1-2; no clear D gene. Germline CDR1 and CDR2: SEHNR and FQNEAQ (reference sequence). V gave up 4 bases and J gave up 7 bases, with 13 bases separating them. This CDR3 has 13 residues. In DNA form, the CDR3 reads TGTGCCAGCAGCTCTGCAGGAGTCGGTGGCTACACCTTC. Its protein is CASSSAGVGGYTF.

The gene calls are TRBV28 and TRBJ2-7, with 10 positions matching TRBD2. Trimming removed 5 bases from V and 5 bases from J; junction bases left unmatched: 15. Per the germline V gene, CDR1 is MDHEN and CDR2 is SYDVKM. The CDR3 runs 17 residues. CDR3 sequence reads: CASSSGLAGESGHEQYF. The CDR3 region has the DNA TGTGCCAGCAGTAGCGGGCTAGCGGGAGAGTCGGGCCACGAGCAGTACTTC. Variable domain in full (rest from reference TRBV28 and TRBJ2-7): DVKVTQSSRYLVKRTGEKVFLECVQDMDHENMFWYRQDPGLGLRLIYFSYDVKMKEKGDIPEGYSVSREKKERFSLILESASTNQTSMYLCASSSGLAGESGHEQYFGPGTRLTVT.

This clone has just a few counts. The CDR3 here is CASRGTGNQPQHF. CDR3 coding DNA: TGTGCCAGCAGAGGGACAGGCAATCAGCCCCAGCATTTT. The rearrangement links TRBV6-6 to TRBJ1-5; 7 positions match TRBD1. The CDR3 has 13 residues. CDR1 and CDR2 from the germline V gene are MNHNY and SVGAGI (reference sequence). The V gene end was trimmed by 6 bases and the J gene end by 2 bases; junction bases not matched to a gene: 1.

In DNA, the CDR3 is TGTGCCAGCCTTCCACCAGCGGGAGTGCCCTATCACGAGCAGTACTTC. Translated, it gives CASLPPAGVPYHEQYF. The V gene is TRBV18, the J gene TRBJ2-7; 8 bases fit TRBD2. This CDR3 has 16 amino acids. Germline CDR1 is KGHSH and CDR2 is LQKENI. The J segment lost 5 bases and the V segment lost 8 bases, leaving 17 bases of the junction unmatched.

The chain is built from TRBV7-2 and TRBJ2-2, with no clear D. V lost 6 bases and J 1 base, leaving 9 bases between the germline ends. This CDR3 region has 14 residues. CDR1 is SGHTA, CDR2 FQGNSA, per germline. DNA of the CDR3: TGTGCCAGCAGAACCGACGGGAACACCGGGGAGCTGTTTTTT. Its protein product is CASRTDGNTGELFF.

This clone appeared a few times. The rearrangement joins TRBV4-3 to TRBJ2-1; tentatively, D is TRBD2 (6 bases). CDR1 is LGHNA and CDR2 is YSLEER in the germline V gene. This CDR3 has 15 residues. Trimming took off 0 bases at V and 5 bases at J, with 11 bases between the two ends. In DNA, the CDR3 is TGCGCCAGCAGCCAAGAAGGGGAGGCCCACAATGAGCAGTTCTTC. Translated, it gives CASSQEGEAHNEQFF.

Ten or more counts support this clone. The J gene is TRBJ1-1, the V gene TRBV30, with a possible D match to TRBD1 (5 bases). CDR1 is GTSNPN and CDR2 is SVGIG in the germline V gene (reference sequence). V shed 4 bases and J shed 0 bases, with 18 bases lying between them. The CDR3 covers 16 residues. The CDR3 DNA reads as TGTGCCTGGAACGTCCGGGGTGGGACTATGAACACTGAAGCTTTCTTT. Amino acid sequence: CAWNVRGGTMNTEAFF. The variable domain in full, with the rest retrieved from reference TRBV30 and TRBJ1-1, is SQTIHQWPATLVQPVGSPLSLECTVEGTSNPNLYWYRQAAGRGLQLLFYSVGIGQISSEVPQNLSASRPQDRQFILSSKKLLLSDSGFYLCAWNVRGGTMNTEAFFGQGTRLTVV.

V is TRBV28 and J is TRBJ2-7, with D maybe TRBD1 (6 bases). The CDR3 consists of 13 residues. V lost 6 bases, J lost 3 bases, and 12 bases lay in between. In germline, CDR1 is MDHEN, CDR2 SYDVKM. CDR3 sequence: CASSHRVGYEQYF. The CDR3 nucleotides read TGTGCCAGCAGCCACAGGGTGGGCTACGAGCAGTACTTC. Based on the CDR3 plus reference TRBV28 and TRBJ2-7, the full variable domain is DVKVTQSSRYLVKRTGEKVFLECVQDMDHENMFWYRQDPGLGLRLIYFSYDVKMKEKGDIPEGYSVSREKKERFSLILESASTNQTSMYLCASSHRVGYEQYFGPGTRLTVT.

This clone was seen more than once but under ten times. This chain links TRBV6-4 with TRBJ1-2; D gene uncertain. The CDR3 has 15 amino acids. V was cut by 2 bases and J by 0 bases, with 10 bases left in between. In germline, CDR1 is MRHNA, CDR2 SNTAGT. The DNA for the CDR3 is TGTGCCAGCAGTGACAGAGTGGAAGCTAACTATGGCTACACCTTC. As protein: CASSDRVEANYGYTF.

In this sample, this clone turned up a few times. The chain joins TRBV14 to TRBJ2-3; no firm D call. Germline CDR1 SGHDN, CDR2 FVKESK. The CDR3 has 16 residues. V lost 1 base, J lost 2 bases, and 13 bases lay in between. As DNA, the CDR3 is TGTGCCAGCAGCCAAGTAAGAAGGGCAACCACAGATACGCAGTATTTT. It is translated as CASSQVRRATTDTQYF. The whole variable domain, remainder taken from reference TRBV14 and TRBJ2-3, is EAGVTQFPSHSVIEKGQTVTLRCDPISGHDNLYWYRRVMGKEIKFLLHFVKESKQDESGMPNNRFLAERTGGTYSTLKVQPAELEDSGVYFCASSQVRRATTDTQYFGPGTRLTVL.

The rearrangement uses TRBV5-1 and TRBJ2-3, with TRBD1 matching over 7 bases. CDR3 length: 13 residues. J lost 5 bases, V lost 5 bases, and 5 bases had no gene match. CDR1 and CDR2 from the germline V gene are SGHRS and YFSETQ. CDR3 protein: CASREGAEDTQYF. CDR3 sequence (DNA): TGCGCCAGCAGAGAGGGGGCGGAAGATACGCAGTATTTT.

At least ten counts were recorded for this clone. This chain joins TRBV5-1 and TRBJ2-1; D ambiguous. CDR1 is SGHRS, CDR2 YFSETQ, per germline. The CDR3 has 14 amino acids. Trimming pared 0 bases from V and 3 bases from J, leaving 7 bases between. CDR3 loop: CASSLEQFYNEQFF. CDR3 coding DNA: TGCGCCAGCAGCTTGGAACAGTTCTACAATGAGCAGTTCTTC.